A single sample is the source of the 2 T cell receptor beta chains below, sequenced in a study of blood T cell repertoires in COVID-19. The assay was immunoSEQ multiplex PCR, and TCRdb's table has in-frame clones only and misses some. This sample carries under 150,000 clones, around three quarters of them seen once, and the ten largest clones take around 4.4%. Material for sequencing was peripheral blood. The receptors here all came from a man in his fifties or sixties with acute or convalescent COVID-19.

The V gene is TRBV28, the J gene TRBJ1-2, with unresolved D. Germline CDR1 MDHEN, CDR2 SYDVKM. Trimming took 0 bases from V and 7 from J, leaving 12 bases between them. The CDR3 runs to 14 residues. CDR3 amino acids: CASSLWDQAGGYTF. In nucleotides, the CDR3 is TGTGCCAGCAGTTTATGGGACCAGGCGGGTGGCTACACCTTC.

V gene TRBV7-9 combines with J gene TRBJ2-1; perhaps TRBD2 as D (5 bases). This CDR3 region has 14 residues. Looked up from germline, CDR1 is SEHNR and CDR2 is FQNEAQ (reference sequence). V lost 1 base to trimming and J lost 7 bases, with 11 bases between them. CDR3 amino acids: CASSLVTGNNEQFF. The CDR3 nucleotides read TGTGCCAGCAGCTTAGTTACGGGGAATAATGAGCAGTTCTTC. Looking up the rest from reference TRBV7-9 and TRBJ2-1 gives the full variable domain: DTGVSQNPRHKITKRGQNVTFRCDPISEHNRLYWYRQTLGQGPEFLTYFQNEAQLEKSRLLSDRFSAERPKGSFSTLEIQRTEQGDSAMYLCASSLVTGNNEQFFGPGTRLTVL.